This entry lists 15 T cell receptor beta chains sequenced from one sample in a study of blood T cell repertoires in COVID-19. Assay: immunoSEQ multiplex PCR; the TCRdb copy retains only in-frame clones and omits some. This table has 120,000 or so clones, around 85% appearing once. Material: peripheral blood. These receptors were obtained from a man in his forties or fifties with acute or convalescent COVID-19.

The rearrangement uses TRBV20-1 and TRBJ2-7; D is perhaps TRBD2 (5 bases). This CDR3 has 14 residues. Trimming took 3 bases from V and 5 from J, leaving 17 bases between them. The V gene's germline CDR1 is DFQATT and CDR2 SNEGSKA (reference sequence). In DNA, the CDR3 is TGCAGTGCTAGTAGGGCCCCGGAGGTGGACGAGCAGTACTTC. Translated: CSASRAPEVDEQYF.

This clone appeared a single time. The rearrangement uses TRBV5-1 and TRBJ2-3; 7 positions match TRBD1. The junction had 8 bases not matched to a gene; V was cut back by 5 bases and J by 2 bases. The germline V gene encodes CDR1 SGHRS and CDR2 YFSETQ. The CDR3 spans 15 residues. The CDR3 loop is CASSRGGTDTDTQYF. The CDR3 DNA sequence: TGCGCCAGCAGTCGAGGGGGCACCGACACAGATACGCAGTATTTT.

This sequence joins TRBV11-3 and TRBJ2-2; weak D call: TRBD1 (6 bases). CDR1 and CDR2 (germline): SGHNT, YENEEA. This CDR3 is 14 amino acids long. With 8 bases removed from V and 0 bases from J, the gap between germline ends came to 10 bases. The CDR3: CASSRDTNTGELFF. The CDR3 nucleotides read TGTGCCAGCTCCAGGGACACGAACACCGGGGAGCTGTTTTTT.

V is TRBV7-3 and J is TRBJ2-2; TRBD2 might be the D (6 bases). This CDR3 is 16 amino acids long. Germline values: CDR1 SGHTA, CDR2 FQGTGA. Between the trimmed V and J ends, which lost 3 bases and 2 bases, there was a span of 13 bases. CDR3 nucleotides: TGTGCCAGCAGCTTGGGAGGAGGATCCAACACCGGGGAGCTGTTTTTT. Its protein product is CASSLGGGSNTGELFF.

This clone was counted between two and nine times. The J gene is TRBJ2-7, the V gene TRBV11-2, with 9 bases aligning to TRBD2. V dropped 1 base and J dropped 4; count of bases not matched to a gene: 5. The CDR3 is made up of 15 amino acids. Germline assignment: CDR1 SGHAT and CDR2 FQNNGV. The CDR3 region has the DNA TGTGCCAGCAGCTTAGGTCTAGCGGGGCAGTACGAGCAGTACTTC. This translates into CASSLGLAGQYEQYF.

The V call is TRBV4-2, the J call TRBJ1-3; D unresolved. V was cut by 2 bases and J by 2 bases, with 10 bases left in between. The germline V gene has CDR1 LGHNA and CDR2 YNFKEQ. This CDR3 has 15 residues. The CDR3 loop is CASSQLSNTGNTIYF. In DNA form, the CDR3 reads TGTGCCAGCAGCCAACTGAGTAATACTGGAAACACCATATATTTT.

This clone was counted only a few times. This chain links TRBV29-1 with TRBJ2-1, with D possibly matching TRBD2 (5 bases). Per germline, CDR1 SQVTM and CDR2 ANQGSEA. With 5 bases removed from V and 9 bases from J, the gap between germline ends came to 11 bases. The CDR3 sequence is 11 residues long. Here the CDR3 reads CSVTSGIEQFF. The DNA of the CDR3 is TGCAGCGTTACCAGCGGCATTGAGCAGTTCTTC.

The rearrangement uses TRBV3-1 (or the pseudogene TRBV3-2) and TRBJ2-5; D not certain. The V gene lost 8 bases and the J gene lost 3 bases, with 16 bases spanning the gap. The germline gives CDR1 LGHDT, CDR2 YNNKEL (reference sequence). There are 14 residues in the CDR3. This chain's CDR3 is CASLPTGYKETQYF. The CDR3 coding sequence is TGTGCCAGCCTACCGACTGGGTACAAAGAGACCCAGTACTTC.

The chain links TRBV12-3 or TRBV12-4 to TRBJ2-7; D ambiguous. The CDR3 length is 10 residues. V lost 7 bases, J lost 2 bases, and 3 bases lay in between. CDR3 nucleotides: TGTGCCAGCATTACCTACGAGCAGTACTTC. Its translation: CASITYEQYF.

This clone was counted between two and nine times. The chain carries TRBV2 and TRBJ1-5; D remains unclear. Germline values: CDR1 SNHLY, CDR2 FYNNEI. The CDR3 has 15 residues. The V end lost 5 bases, the J end lost 4 bases, and 15 bases lay between the germline ends. The CDR3 loop reads CASSQEGGMNQPQHF. DNA of the CDR3: TGTGCCAGCAGTCAGGAGGGCGGGATGAATCAGCCCCAGCATTTT.

The chain is built from TRBV18 and TRBJ2-5; a possible D gene is TRBD1 (5 bases). V lost 3 bases to trimming and J lost 5 bases, with 13 bases between them. The CDR3 totals 14 residues. Germline V gives CDR1 KGHSH, CDR2 LQKENI. This CDR3 reads CASSPGRRVETQYF. In DNA form, the CDR3 reads TGTGCCAGCTCACCGGGCCGCAGGGTGGAGACCCAGTACTTC. The full variable domain, rest sourced from reference TRBV18 and TRBJ2-5, is NAGVMQNPRHLVRRRGQEARLRCSPMKGHSHVYWYRQLPEEGLKFMVYLQKENIIDESGMPKERFSAEFPKEGPSILRIQQVVRGDSAAYFCASSPGRRVETQYFGPGTRLLVL.

The chain couples TRBV11-2 to TRBJ2-3; 9 nucleotides align to TRBD2. The CDR3 runs to 18 residues. Trimming at V came to 10 bases and at J to 1 base, leaving 18 bases not matched to a gene. Germline CDR1 and CDR2: SGHAT and FQNNGV. The CDR3 DNA reads TGTGCCACCTCGAGTGGGCTAGCGGGAATAGGGGGCACAGATACGCAGTATTTT. Translated: CATSSGLAGIGGTDTQYF.

CDR3 loop: CATSEPGVGGNQPQHF. CDR3 DNA sequence: TGTGCCACCAGTGAGCCAGGGGTTGGAGGCAATCAGCCCCAGCATTTT. The V and J genes are TRBV24-1 and TRBJ1-5, with D perhaps TRBD1 (6 bases). V lost 4 bases and J 2 bases, leaving 14 bases between the germline ends. Germline loops: CDR1 KGHDR, CDR2 SFDVKD. This CDR3 spans 16 amino acids.

The chain joins TRBV5-1 to TRBJ2-7, with 8 bases lining up with TRBD2. The CDR3 spans 15 residues. Germline V gene data show CDR1 as SGHRS and CDR2 as YFSETQ. The V gene end was trimmed by 0 bases and the J gene end by 5 bases; junction bases not matched to a gene: 7. The CDR3 coding sequence is TGCGCCAGCAGCTTGGAATCAGCGGGAGTAAACGAGCAGTACTTC. Its protein product is CASSLESAGVNEQYF.

This rearrangement joins TRBV19 to TRBJ2-1, with TRBD2 identical over 9 bases. J lost 4 bases, V lost 4 bases, and 14 bases had no gene match. Germline CDR1 reads LNHDA; CDR2 reads SQIVND (reference sequence). This CDR3 is 18 amino acids long. The DNA for the CDR3 is TGTGCCAGTAGTACCTTTCTAGCGGGGCGTTTTATTTACAATGAGCAGTTCTTC. This translates into CASSTFLAGRFIYNEQFF.